The table lists the clone carrying this TCR beta chain with many counts. V was pared by 4 bases and J by 5 bases, with 15 bases between. This CDR3 region has 14 residues. Germline CDR1 SGDLS, CDR2 YYNGEE. These data originate in a study of Graves' ophthalmopathy and Graves' hyperthyroidism. Study summary: Stable hyperthyroidism referred to disease that showed no ophthalmopathy within 18 months of follow-up.

Amplified TCR beta CDR3 regions were obtained using RNA transcripts as template. HTBI primers primed a first-round RT-PCR, and a second-round multiplex PCR followed. In TCRdb, the multiplex PCR reads were re-called with MiXCR into one record per CDR3 protein. The sample holds over a million distinct CDR3 sequences; about two fifths are singletons and the top ten take over 8.5%. The chain has TRBV9 and TRBJ2-5; D might be TRBD2 (5 bases). Sequenced material: peripheral blood or thyroid tissue (not recorded which). This sequence originates from an adult man with Graves' hyperthyroidism. The CDR3 DNA reads as TGTGCCAGCAGCCCAGGACTCCCGCCCGAGACCCAGTACTTC. It specifies CASSPGLPPETQYF.